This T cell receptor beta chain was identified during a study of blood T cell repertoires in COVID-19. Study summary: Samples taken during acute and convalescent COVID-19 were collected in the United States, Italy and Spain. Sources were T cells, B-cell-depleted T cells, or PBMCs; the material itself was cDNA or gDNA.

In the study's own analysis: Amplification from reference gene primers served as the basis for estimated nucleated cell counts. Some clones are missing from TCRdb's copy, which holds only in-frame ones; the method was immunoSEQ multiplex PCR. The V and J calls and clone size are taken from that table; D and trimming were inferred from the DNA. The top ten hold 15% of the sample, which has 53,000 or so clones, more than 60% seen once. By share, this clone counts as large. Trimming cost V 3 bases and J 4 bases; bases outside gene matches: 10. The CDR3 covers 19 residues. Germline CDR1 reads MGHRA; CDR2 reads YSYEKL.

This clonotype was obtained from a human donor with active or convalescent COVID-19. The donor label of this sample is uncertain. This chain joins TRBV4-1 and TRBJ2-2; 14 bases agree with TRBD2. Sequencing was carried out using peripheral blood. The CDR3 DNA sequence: TGCGCCAGCAGCCACCCGACTAGCGGGAGGGCCGAGGGCACCGGGGAGCTGTTTTTT. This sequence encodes CASSHPTSGRAEGTGELFF.